These 21 T cell receptor beta chains originate from one sample sequenced in a study of chemoradiotherapy in HPV16-positive cancers. Only in-frame clones appear in the TCRdb table, and some are missing; sequencing was by immunoSEQ multiplex PCR. The sample gives some 19,000 clones, more than 75% of which show up once; more than 2% is in the top ten. The sample was blood, taken from a patient who underwent chemoradiotherapy. The receptors derive from a human donor with HPV-associated anogenital cancer.

V usage is TRBV7-7 and J usage is TRBJ2-5, with 8 bases that match TRBD2. The CDR3 runs 18 residues. Trimming removed 4 bases from V and 4 bases from J; junction bases left unmatched: 17. The V gene's germline CDR1 is SSHAT and CDR2 FNYEAQ (reference sequence). The CDR3 sequence is CASSSTSANPTRLETQYF. CDR3 DNA: TGTGCCAGCAGCTCGACTAGCGCCAACCCAACCCGTTTAGAGACCCAGTACTTC.

The V gene is TRBV9, the J gene TRBJ1-2, with 9 nucleotides matching TRBD1. With V trimmed by 4 bases and J by 4 bases, 8 bases remained unmatched. Germline CDR1 is SGDLS and CDR2 is YYNGEE. The length of the CDR3 is 15 residues. The CDR3 nucleotides read TGTGCCAGCAGCACCCGGACAGGGGCGGGCTATGGCTACACCTTC. This codes for CASSTRTGAGYGYTF.

The chain has TRBV5-5 and TRBJ2-5; no reliable D call. CDR1 and CDR2 (germline): SGHKS, YYEKEE (reference sequence). CDR3 length equals 11 residues. Trimming removed 4 bases from V and 3 bases from J, with 4 bases in between. This CDR3 reads CASSLKETQYF. In DNA, the CDR3 is TGTGCCAGCAGCCTGAAAGAGACCCAGTACTTC.

This chain uses TRBV2 with TRBJ2-1; TRBD1 aligns across 11 bases. Germline CDR1 is SNHLY and CDR2 is FYNNEI. This CDR3 spans 16 amino acids. The trim removed 10 bases at V and 3 bases at J, leaving 11 bases unmatched. The CDR3: CATREGGTGGYNEQFF. In DNA form, the CDR3 reads TGTGCCACCCGAGAGGGCGGGACAGGGGGCTACAATGAGCAGTTCTTC.

This clone was detected only once. V is TRBV6-5 and J is TRBJ2-6, with D hard to call. V was pared by 6 bases and J by 4 bases, with 7 bases between. The CDR3 spans 13 residues. Per the germline V gene, CDR1 is MNHEY and CDR2 is SVGAGI. The CDR3 reads CASSPPGANVLTF. CDR3 bases: TGTGCCAGCAGCCCCCCCGGGGCCAACGTCCTGACTTTC.

CDR3: CAGPGNPHSGANVLTF. The CDR3 nucleotides read TGTGCCGGCCCCGGAAATCCACACTCTGGGGCCAACGTCCTGACTTTC. The chain employs TRBV5-4 and TRBJ2-6; D not certain. The V and J ends lost 10 bases and 0 bases respectively, with 17 bases between them. The CDR3 consists of 16 residues. The germline V gene has CDR1 SGHNT and CDR2 YYREEE (reference sequence).

The rearrangement uses TRBV12-5 and TRBJ2-1; the D is unclear. The CDR3 length is 15 residues. V shed 5 bases and J shed 1 base, with 12 bases lying between them. Germline V gene sequence: CDR1 LGHNT, CDR2 FRNRAP. The CDR3 region has the DNA TGTGCTAGTGGTCCCCCAGTCGATTCCTACAATGAGCAGTTCTTC. Translated, it gives CASGPPVDSYNEQFF.

V and J are TRBV2 and TRBJ2-3; D unclear. The CDR3 runs 13 residues. The germline V gene has CDR1 SNHLY and CDR2 FYNNEI. The V and J ends lost 1 base and 3 bases respectively, with 5 bases between them. The CDR3 nucleotides are TGTGCCAGCAGTGAAGAGAGAACAGATACGCAGTATTTT. Translation gives CASSEERTDTQYF.

With regard to this clone: One end of the junction fails to match germline, which may point to a read error. J is TRBJ2-5 and V is TRBV7-7, with 12 bases lining up with TRBD2. This CDR3 contains 17 residues. CDR1 and CDR2 from the germline V gene are SSHAT and FNYEAQ (reference sequence). Written as DNA, the CDR3 is TGTGCTAGCAGCCCTAGCGGCCTAGCGGGGGGGGCAGAGACCCAGTACTTC. Protein product: CASSPSGLAGGAETQYF. The full variable domain, rest sourced from reference TRBV7-7 and TRBJ2-5, is GAGVSQSPRYKVTKRGQDVTLRCDPISSHATLYWYQQALGQGPEFLTYFNYEAQPDKSGLPSDRFSAERPEGSISTLTIQRTEQRDSAMYRCASSPSGLAGGAETQYFGPGTRLLVL.

This sequence joins TRBV5-1 and TRBJ1-4, with TRBD1 identical over 9 bases. CDR1 is SGHRS, CDR2 YFSETQ, per germline. Trimming took 3 bases from V and 7 from J; bases not matched to a gene: 7. The CDR3 is made up of 15 amino acids. In DNA, the CDR3 is TGCGCCAGCAGCTCGGCGGGACAGGGCTCTGAAAAACTGTTTTTT. Translating gives CASSSAGQGSEKLFF.

This sequence joins TRBV9 and TRBJ1-1; 7 bases align to TRBD1. Germline V lookup: CDR1 SGDLS, CDR2 YYNGEE. CDR3 length: 14 amino acids. Trimming removed 5 bases from V and 4 bases from J; junction bases left unmatched: 8. The DNA for the CDR3 is TGTGCCAGCAGTCCCGGCGGGACAGCCACTGAAGCTTTCTTT. Translation gives CASSPGGTATEAFF. Filled out from reference TRBV9 and TRBJ1-1, the complete variable domain reads DSGVTQTPKHLITATGQRVTLRCSPRSGDLSVYWYQQSLDQGLQFLIQYYNGEERAKGNILERFSAQQFPDLHSELNLSSLELGDSALYFCASSPGGTATEAFFGQGTRLTVV.

The chain couples TRBV11-2 to TRBJ2-7, with TRBD2 matching 7 bases. This CDR3 spans 15 amino acids. CDR1 is SGHAT and CDR2 is FQNNGV in the germline V gene. After removal of 4 bases from V and 5 bases from J, the junction contained 11 bases not matched to a gene. The CDR3 DNA follows: TGTGCCAGCAGCTCGATAGCGGGCCGGGCAGACGAGCAGTACTTC. Protein: CASSSIAGRADEQYF.

The J gene is TRBJ2-7, the V gene TRBV7-9; possibly TRBD1 for D (6 bases). The V and J ends lost 6 bases and 6 bases respectively, with 9 bases between them. Per the germline V gene, CDR1 is SEHNR and CDR2 is FQNEAQ (reference sequence). The CDR3 is made up of 11 amino acids. CDR3 loop: CASRGAAEQYF. The CDR3, as DNA: TGTGCCAGCAGGGGGGCTGCCGAGCAGTACTTC.

The chain combines TRBV5-1 with TRBJ2-5, with TRBD1 identical over 9 bases. Unmatched junction bases numbered 8, after V lost 3 bases and J lost 5 bases. Germline CDR1 reads SGHRS; CDR2 reads YFSETQ. The CDR3 spans 15 residues. In DNA form, the CDR3 reads TGCGCCAGCAGCTCGGGGGACAGGGCCGGGGAGACCCAGTACTTC. As protein: CASSSGDRAGETQYF.

V is TRBV5-1 and J is TRBJ2-7; tentatively, D is TRBD1 or TRBD2 (5 bases each). The V end was cut by 4 bases, the J end by 8 bases, with 19 bases between. Germline CDR1 is SGHRS and CDR2 is YFSETQ. This CDR3 spans 14 amino acids. The CDR3 DNA is TGCGCCAGCAGCCCCCGGGACGGGTATTCTCAGCAGTACTTC. This translates into CASSPRDGYSQQYF.

This chain links TRBV28 with TRBJ1-2; D remains ambiguous. V was trimmed by 5 bases and J by 6 bases, leaving 13 bases between them. This CDR3 contains 13 residues. Per germline, CDR1 MDHEN and CDR2 SYDVKM. The DNA for the CDR3 is TGTGCCAGCAGTATACTCCGGGGAAATGGCTACACCTTC. As protein: CASSILRGNGYTF.

This clone has a single count. The rearrangement uses TRBV5-6 and TRBJ2-7; D not certain. The CDR3 length is 13 residues. CDR1 and CDR2 (germline): SGHDT, YYEEEE. Deletions cut 1 base from V and 1 base from J, with 6 bases between. CDR3 region: CASSLQPSYEQYF. CDR3 bases: TGTGCCAGCAGCTTGCAGCCTTCCTACGAGCAGTACTTC.

The rearrangement links TRBV7-6 to TRBJ2-3, with D maybe TRBD2 (5 bases). CDR1 is SGHVS, CDR2 FNYEAQ, per germline. The CDR3 is made up of 15 amino acids. Deletions cut 2 bases from V and 1 base from J, with 10 bases between. CDR3 coding DNA: TGTGCCAGCAGCTTAAGGACTTCAGGCACAGATACGCAGTATTTT. Translated: CASSLRTSGTDTQYF. The full variable domain, rest sourced from reference TRBV7-6 and TRBJ2-3, is GAGVSQSPRYKVTKRGQDVALRCDPISGHVSLYWYRQALGQGPEFLTYFNYEAQQDKSGLPNDRFSAERPEGSISTLTIQRTEQRDSAMYRCASSLRTSGTDTQYFGPGTRLTVL.

This chain uses TRBV9 with TRBJ2-7, with 7 bases lining up with TRBD1. The CDR3 contains 14 residues. With V trimmed by 4 bases and J by 3 bases, 7 bases remained unmatched. Germline loops: CDR1 SGDLS, CDR2 YYNGEE. The CDR3 loop is CASSSMQGDYEQYF. Written as DNA, the CDR3 is TGTGCCAGCAGCTCTATGCAGGGGGACTACGAGCAGTACTTC.

The gene calls are TRBV5-1 and TRBJ2-3; TRBD1 matches at 10 bases. Germline lookup yields CDR1 SGHRS and CDR2 YFSETQ. J lost 2 bases, V lost 3 bases, and 9 bases had no gene match. The length of the CDR3 is 17 residues. CDR3 amino acids: CASSSGTGVGVTDTQYF. The CDR3 DNA is TGCGCCAGCAGCTCCGGGACAGGGGTAGGCGTCACAGATACGCAGTATTTT.

The V and J genes are TRBV5-1 and TRBJ1-1, with a tentative D call TRBD1 (5 bases). Trimming stripped 2 bases from V and 2 bases from J, with 13 bases between. The V gene's germline CDR1 is SGHRS and CDR2 YFSETQ. This CDR3 is 15 amino acids long. CDR3 bases: TGCGCCAGCAGCTTTTACGACAGAGACAACACTGAAGCTTTCTTT. It codes for CASSFYDRDNTEAFF. The full variable domain, rest sourced from reference TRBV5-1 and TRBJ1-1, is KAGVTQTPRYLIKTRGQQVTLSCSPISGHRSVSWYQQTPGQGLQFLFEYFSETQRNKGNFPGRFSGRQFSNSRSEMNVSTLELGDSALYLCASSFYDRDNTEAFFGQGTRLTVV.